The sequence of this T cell receptor beta chain was determined in a study of T cell responses to AZD1222 COVID-19 vaccine. Here immunoSEQ multiplex PCR was the method, and the copy in TCRdb shows in-frame clones only, minus some. This table has about 150,000 clones, around 85% appearing once. CDR3 length: 17 residues. Germline V gene data show CDR1 as SGHRS and CDR2 as YFSETQ. V gave up 4 bases and J gave up 0 bases, with 19 bases separating them. This sample comprised peripheral blood, obtained on day 0 of MenACWY control vaccination. The receptor was derived from an adult in good health. The chain employs TRBV5-1 and TRBJ2-5, with D maybe TRBD1 (6 bases). DNA of the CDR3: TGCGCCAGCAGCCCCCAGGGGCAGGCCTTTAACCAAGAGACCCAGTACTTC. Translation gives CASSPQGQAFNQETQYF.